This record concerns one T cell receptor (beta chain) sequence. Its antigen remains unidentified. Here immunoSEQ multiplex PCR was the method, and the copy in TCRdb shows in-frame clones only, minus some. The repertoire holds over 100,000 clones, with roughly 90% as singletons. This record comes from a study of cytomegalovirus exposure and HLA in healthy donors. Study-wide findings and caveats: As was reported, the classifier diagnosed cytomegalovirus status with high specificity and sensitivity. Most TCR sequences were uncommon, yet certain public TCRs appeared in many donors. In vitro experiments confirmed that three CMV-associated chains were specific for CMV antigens.

Germline CDR1 and CDR2: SNHLY and FYNNEI. The CDR3 spans 15 residues. Trimming removed 2 bases from V and 4 bases from J, with 15 bases in between. The chain combines TRBV2 with TRBJ2-7, with a possible D match to TRBD2 (6 bases). This receptor was obtained from a woman aged 18-29 years in good health and CMV-seronegative. Sequencing input: PBMCs. CDR3 protein: CASSERRDPLYEQYF. The DNA of the CDR3 is TGTGCCAGCAGTGAAAGGCGGGACCCTCTATACGAGCAGTACTTC.